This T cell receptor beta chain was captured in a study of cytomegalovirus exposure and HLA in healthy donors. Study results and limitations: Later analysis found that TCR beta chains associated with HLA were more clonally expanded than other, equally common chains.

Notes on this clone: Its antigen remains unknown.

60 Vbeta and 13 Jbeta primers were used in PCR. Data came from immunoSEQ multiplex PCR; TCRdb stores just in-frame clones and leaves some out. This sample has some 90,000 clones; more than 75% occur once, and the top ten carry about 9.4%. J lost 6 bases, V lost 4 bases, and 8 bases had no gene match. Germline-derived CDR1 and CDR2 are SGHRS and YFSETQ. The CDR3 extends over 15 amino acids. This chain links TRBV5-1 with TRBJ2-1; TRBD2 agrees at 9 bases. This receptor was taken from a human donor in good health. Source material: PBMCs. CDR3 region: CASSPQPTSGNEQFF. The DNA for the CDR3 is TGCGCCAGCAGCCCCCAGCCGACTAGCGGCAATGAGCAGTTCTTC.